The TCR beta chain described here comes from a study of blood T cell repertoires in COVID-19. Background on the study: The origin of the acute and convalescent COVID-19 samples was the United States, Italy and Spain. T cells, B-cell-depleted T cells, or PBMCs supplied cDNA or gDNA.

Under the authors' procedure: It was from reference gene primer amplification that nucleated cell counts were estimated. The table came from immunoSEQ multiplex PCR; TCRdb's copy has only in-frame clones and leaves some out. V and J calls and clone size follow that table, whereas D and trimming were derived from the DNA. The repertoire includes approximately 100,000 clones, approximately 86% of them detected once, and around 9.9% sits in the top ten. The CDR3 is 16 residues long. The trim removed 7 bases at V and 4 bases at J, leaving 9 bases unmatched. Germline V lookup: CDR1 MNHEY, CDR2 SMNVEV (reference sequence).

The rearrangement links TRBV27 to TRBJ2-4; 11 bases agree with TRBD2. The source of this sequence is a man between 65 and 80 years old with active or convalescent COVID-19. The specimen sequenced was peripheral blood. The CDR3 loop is CASTQLAGAGKNIQYF. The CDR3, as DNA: TGTGCCAGCACCCAACTAGCGGGGGCCGGGAAAAACATTCAGTACTTC.